This TCR beta chain was sequenced during a study of OX40 agonist ivuxolimab in advanced cancers. In the study overall: Ivuxolimab, an antibody that agonizes OX40 (CD134), was administered to the patients. Eligibility admitted prior anti-PD-1, anti-PD-L1 or anti-CTLA-4 therapy; around 42% had some.

The germline V gene has CDR1 SGHTA and CDR2 FQGNSA. The CDR3 has 15 amino acids. The V and J ends lost 0 bases and 4 bases respectively, with 12 bases between them. This clone was recorded once. Its matching antigen is unknown. Study-wide findings and caveats: Dose levels from 0.1 to 3.0 mg/kg saw CD4+ and CD8+ blood T cells expand clonally by week 6. More expanded clones were seen, on average, in CD8+ T cells than in CD4+.

TCRdb's table, derived via immunoSEQ multiplex PCR, lists solely in-frame clones and lacks some. The data show tens of thousands of clones, with roughly 84% seen just once and around 7.5% held by the top ten. The receptor comes from an adult with an advanced solid tumor such as melanoma, head and neck, liver or kidney cancer. The V and J genes are TRBV7-2 and TRBJ1-2, with a possible D match to TRBD1 (5 bases). The source was CD4+ or CD8+ T cells sorted from blood, collected in a trial of the OX40 agonist ivuxolimab. CDR3 coding DNA: TGTGCCAGCAGCTTAGCTTTCCAGGGCGGCTATGGCTACACCTTC. This gives the protein CASSLAFQGGYGYTF.